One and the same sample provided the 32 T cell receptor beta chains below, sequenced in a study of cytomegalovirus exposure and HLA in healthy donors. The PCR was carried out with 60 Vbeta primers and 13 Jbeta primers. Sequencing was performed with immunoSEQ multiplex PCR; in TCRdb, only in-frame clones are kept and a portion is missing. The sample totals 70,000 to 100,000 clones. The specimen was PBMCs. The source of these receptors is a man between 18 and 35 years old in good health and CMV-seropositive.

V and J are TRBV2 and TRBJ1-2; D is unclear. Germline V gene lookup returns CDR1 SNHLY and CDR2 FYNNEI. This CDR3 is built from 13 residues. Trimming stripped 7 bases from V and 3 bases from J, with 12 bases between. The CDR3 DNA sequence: TGTGCCAGCAAAGGCGGGGATTACTATGGCTACACCTTC. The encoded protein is CASKGGDYYGYTF.

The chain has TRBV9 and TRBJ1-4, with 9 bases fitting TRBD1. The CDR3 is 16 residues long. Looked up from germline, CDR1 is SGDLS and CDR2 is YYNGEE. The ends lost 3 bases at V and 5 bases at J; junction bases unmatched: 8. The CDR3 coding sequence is TGTGCCAGCAGCGACGAAAGGGGGACAGGGAATGAAAAACTGTTTTTT. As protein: CASSDERGTGNEKLFF.

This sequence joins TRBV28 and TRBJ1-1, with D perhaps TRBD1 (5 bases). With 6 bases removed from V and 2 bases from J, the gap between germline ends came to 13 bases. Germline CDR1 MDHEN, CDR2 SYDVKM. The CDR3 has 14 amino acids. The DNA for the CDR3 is TGTGCCAGCAGACCAGGAGGGGCAAACACTGAAGCTTTCTTT. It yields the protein CASRPGGANTEAFF.

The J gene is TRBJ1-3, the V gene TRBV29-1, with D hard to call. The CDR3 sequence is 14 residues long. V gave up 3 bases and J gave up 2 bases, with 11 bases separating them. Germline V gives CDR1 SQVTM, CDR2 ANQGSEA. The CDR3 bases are TGCAGCGTTGATCTCGGGGTGGCTGGAAACACCATATATTTT. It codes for CSVDLGVAGNTIYF.

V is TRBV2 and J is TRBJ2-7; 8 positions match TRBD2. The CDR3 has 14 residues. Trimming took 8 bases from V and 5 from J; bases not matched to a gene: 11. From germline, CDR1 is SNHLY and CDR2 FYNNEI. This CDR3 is CASDRGGTWDEQYF. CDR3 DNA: TGTGCCAGCGACCGGGGGGGGACCTGGGACGAGCAGTACTTC.

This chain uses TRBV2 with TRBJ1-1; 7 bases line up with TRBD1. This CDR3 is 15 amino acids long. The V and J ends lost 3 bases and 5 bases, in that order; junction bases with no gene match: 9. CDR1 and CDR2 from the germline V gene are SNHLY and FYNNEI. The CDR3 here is CASSEWQGGYTEAFF. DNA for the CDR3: TGTGCCAGCAGTGAGTGGCAGGGGGGTTATACTGAAGCTTTCTTT. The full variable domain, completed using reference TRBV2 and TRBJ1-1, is EPEVTQTPSHQVTQMGQEVILRCVPISNHLYFYWYRQILGQKVEFLVSFYNNEISEKSEIFDDQFSVERPDGSNFTLKIRSTKLEDSAMYFCASSEWQGGYTEAFFGQGTRLTVV.

CDR3 sequence (DNA): TGTGCCAGCAGCCCCGGGACAGGGGCTACGGAGACCCAGTACTTC. Protein sequence: CASSPGTGATETQYF. The V gene is TRBV5-6, the J gene TRBJ2-5, with TRBD1 matching 10 bases. Trimming cost V 4 bases and J 5 bases; bases outside gene matches: 8. Germline-derived CDR1 and CDR2 are SGHDT and YYEEEE. The CDR3 extends over 15 amino acids.

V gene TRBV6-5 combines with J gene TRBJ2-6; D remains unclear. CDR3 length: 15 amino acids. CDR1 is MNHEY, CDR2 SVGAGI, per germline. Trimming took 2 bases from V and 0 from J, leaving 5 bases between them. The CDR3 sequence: CASSYESSGANVLTF. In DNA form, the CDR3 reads TGTGCCAGCAGTTACGAGAGCTCTGGGGCCAACGTCCTGACTTTC.

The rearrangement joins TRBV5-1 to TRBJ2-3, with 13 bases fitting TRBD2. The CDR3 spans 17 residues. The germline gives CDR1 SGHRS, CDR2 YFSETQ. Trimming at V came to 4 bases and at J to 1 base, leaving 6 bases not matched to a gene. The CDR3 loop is CASSPGLAGVRTDTQYF. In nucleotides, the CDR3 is TGCGCCAGCAGCCCAGGACTAGCGGGAGTACGCACAGATACGCAGTATTTT.

CDR3 residues: CASSVIQGNYGYTF. As DNA, the CDR3 is TGTGCCAGCAGCGTCATTCAGGGGAACTATGGCTACACCTTC. The V and J genes are TRBV9 and TRBJ1-2; perhaps TRBD1 as D (6 bases). V gave up 2 bases and J gave up 2 bases, with 10 bases separating them. The length of the CDR3 is 14 residues. The germline V gene encodes CDR1 SGDLS and CDR2 YYNGEE.

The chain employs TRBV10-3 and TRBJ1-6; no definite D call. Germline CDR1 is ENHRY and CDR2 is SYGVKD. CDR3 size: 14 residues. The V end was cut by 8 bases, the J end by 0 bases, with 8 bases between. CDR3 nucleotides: TGTGCCATCGGAGTGAGCTCCTATAATTCACCCCTCCACTTT. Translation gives CAIGVSSYNSPLHF.

The CDR3 DNA reads TGTGCCAGCAGCTTAGTCGTCACAGATACGCAGTATTTT. Translated: CASSLVVTDTQYF. The rearrangement links TRBV7-2 to TRBJ2-3; D gene ambiguous. The germline V and J ends were trimmed by 1 base and 2 bases, with 4 bases remaining between them. The CDR3 sequence is 13 residues long. Germline values: CDR1 SGHTA, CDR2 FQGNSA. The variable domain in full, with the rest retrieved from reference TRBV7-2 and TRBJ2-3, is GAGVSQSPSNKVTEKGKDVELRCDPISGHTALYWYRQSLGQGLEFLIYFQGNSAPDKSGLPSDRFSAERTGGSVSTLTIQRTQQEDSAVYLCASSLVVTDTQYFGPGTRLTVL.

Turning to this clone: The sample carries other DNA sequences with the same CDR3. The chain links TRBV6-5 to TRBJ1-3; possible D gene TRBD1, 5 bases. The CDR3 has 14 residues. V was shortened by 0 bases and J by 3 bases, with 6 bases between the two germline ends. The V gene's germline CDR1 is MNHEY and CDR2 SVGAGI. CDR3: CASSYSTDGNTIYF. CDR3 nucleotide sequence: TGTGCCAGCAGTTACTCGACAGATGGAAACACCATATATTTT.

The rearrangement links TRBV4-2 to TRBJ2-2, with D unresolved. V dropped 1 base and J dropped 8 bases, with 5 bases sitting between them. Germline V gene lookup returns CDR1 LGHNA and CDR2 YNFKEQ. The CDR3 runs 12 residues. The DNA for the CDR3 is TGTGCCAGCAGCCAAGCAACTGGGGAGCTGTTTTTT. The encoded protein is CASSQATGELFF.

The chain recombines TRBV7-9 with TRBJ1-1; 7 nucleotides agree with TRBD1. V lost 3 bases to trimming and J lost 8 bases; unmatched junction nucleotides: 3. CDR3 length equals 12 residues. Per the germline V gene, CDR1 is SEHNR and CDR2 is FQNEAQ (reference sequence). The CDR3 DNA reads TGTGCCAGCAGCTTTGGGACAGTCGAAGCTTTCTTT. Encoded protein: CASSFGTVEAFF.

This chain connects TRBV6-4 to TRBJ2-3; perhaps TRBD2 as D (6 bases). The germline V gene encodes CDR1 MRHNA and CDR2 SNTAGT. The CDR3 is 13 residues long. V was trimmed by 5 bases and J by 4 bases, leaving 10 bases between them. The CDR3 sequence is CASSRRGADTQYF. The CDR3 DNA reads TGTGCCAGCAGTCGGAGGGGAGCAGATACGCAGTATTTT.

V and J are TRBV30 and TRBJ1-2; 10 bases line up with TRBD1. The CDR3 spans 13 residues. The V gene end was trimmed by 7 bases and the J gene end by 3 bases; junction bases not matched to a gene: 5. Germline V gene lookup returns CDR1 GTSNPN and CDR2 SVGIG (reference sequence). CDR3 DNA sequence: TGTGCCTCCTCGACAGGGGGCTACTATGGCTACACCTTC. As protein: CASSTGGYYGYTF.

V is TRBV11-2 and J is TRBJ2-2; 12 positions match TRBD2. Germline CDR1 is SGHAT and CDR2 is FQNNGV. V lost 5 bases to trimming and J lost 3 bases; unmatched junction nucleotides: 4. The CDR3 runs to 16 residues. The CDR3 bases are TGTGCCAGCAGCCCGGGACTAGCGGGCCACACCGGGGAGCTGTTTTTT. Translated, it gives CASSPGLAGHTGELFF.

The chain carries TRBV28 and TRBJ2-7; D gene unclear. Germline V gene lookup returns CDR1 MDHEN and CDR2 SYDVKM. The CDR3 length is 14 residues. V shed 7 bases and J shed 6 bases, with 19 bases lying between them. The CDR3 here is CASTQTPGRLEQYF. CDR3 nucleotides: TGTGCCAGCACCCAGACCCCAGGCCGTCTCGAGCAGTACTTC.

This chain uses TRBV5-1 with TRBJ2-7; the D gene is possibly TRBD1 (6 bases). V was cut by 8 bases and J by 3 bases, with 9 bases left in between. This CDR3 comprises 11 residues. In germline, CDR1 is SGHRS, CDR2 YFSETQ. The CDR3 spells CARTGLYEQYF. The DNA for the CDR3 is TGCGCCAGAACAGGGCTCTACGAGCAGTACTTC.

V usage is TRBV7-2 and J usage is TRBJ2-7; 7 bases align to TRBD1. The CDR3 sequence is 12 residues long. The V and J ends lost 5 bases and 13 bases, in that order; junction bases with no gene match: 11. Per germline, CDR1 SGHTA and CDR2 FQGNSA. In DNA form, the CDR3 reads TGTGCCAGCAGCCAGACAGGGTCCCAAACCTACTTC. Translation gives CASSQTGSQTYF.

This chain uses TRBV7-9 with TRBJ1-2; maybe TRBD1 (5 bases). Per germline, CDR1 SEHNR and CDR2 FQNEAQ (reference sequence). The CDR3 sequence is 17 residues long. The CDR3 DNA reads TGTGCTAGCTGGGGGAGGGACCGGACCTCGCCTAACTATGGCTACACCTTC. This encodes CASWGRDRTSPNYGYTF.

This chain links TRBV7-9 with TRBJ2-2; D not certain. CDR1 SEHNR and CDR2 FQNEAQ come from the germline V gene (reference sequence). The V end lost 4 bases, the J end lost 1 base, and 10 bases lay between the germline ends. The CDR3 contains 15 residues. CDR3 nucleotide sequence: TGTGCCAGCAGCTCCACGGTTGGGAACACCGGGGAGCTGTTTTTT. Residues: CASSSTVGNTGELFF.

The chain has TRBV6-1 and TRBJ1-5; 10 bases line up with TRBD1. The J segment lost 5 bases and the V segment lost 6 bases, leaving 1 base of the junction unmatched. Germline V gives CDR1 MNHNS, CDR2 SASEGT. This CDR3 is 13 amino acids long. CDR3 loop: CASRGTGDQPQHF. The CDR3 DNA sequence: TGTGCCAGCAGGGGGACAGGGGATCAGCCCCAGCATTTT.

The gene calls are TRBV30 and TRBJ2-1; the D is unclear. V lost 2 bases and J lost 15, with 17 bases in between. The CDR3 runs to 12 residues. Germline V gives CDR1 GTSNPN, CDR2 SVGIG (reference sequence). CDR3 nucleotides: TGTGCCTGGAGTCTGACGAGCGAACGTCTGTTCTTC. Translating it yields CAWSLTSERLFF. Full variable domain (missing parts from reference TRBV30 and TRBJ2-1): SQTIHQWPATLVQPVGSPLSLECTVEGTSNPNLYWYRQAAGRGLQLLFYSVGIGQISSEVPQNLSASRPQDRQFILSSKKLLLSDSGFYLCAWSLTSERLFFGPGTRLTVL.

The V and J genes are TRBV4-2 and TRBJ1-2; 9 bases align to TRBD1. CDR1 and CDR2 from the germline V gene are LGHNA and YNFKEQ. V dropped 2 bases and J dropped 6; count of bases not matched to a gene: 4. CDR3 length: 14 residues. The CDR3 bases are TGTGCCAGCAGCCAATCCGACAGGGGGGATGGCTACACCTTC. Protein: CASSQSDRGDGYTF.

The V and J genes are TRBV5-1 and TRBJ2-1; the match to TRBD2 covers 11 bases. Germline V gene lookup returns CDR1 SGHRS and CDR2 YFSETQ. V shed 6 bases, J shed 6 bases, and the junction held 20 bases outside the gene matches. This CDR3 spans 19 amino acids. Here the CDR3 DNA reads TGCGCCAGCACCCGCGGGACTAGCGGATTAGACACGTACCGCAATGAGCAGTTCTTC. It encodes CASTRGTSGLDTYRNEQFF.

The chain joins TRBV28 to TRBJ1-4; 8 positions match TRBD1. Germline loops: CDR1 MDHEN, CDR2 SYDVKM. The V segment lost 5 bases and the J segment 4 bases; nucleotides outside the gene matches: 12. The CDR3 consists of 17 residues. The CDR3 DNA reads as TGTGCCAGCAGTCAGACGACAGGGGCAGACCTTAATGAAAAACTGTTTTTT. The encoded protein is CASSQTTGADLNEKLFF.

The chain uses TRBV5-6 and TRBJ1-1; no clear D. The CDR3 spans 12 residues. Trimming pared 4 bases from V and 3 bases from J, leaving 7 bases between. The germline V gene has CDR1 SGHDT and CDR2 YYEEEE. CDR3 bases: TGTGCCAGCAGCCGAGCGGACACTGAAGCTTTCTTT. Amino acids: CASSRADTEAFF. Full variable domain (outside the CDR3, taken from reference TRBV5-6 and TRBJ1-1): DAGVTQSPTHLIKTRGQQVTLRCSPKSGHDTVSWYQQALGQGPQFIFQYYEEEERQRGNFPDRFSGHQFPNYSSELNVNALLLGDSALYLCASSRADTEAFFGQGTRLTVV.

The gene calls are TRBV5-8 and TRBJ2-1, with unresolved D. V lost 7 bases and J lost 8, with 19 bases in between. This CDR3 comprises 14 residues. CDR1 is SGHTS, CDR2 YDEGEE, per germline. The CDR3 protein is CASFALTPIDEQFF. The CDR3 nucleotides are TGTGCCAGCTTTGCCCTAACCCCGATCGATGAGCAGTTCTTC.

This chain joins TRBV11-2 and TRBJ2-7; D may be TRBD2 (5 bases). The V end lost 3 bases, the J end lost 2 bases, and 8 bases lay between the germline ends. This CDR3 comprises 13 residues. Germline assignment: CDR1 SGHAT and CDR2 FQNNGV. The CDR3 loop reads CASSLSGTYEQYF. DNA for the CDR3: TGTGCCAGCAGCTTGAGCGGTACCTACGAGCAGTACTTC.

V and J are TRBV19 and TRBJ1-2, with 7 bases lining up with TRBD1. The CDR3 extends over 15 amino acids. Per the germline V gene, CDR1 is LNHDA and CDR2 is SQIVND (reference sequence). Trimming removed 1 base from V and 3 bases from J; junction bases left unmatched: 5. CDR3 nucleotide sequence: TGTGCCAGTAGTATAGGGGGACAGAGCGACTATGGCTACACCTTC. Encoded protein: CASSIGGQSDYGYTF. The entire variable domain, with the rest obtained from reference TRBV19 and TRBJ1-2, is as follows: DGGITQSPKYLFRKEGQNVTLSCEQNLNHDAMYWYRQDPGQGLRLIYYSQIVNDFQKGDIAEGYSVSREKKESFPLTVTSAQKNPTAFYLCASSIGGQSDYGYTFGSGTRLTVV.